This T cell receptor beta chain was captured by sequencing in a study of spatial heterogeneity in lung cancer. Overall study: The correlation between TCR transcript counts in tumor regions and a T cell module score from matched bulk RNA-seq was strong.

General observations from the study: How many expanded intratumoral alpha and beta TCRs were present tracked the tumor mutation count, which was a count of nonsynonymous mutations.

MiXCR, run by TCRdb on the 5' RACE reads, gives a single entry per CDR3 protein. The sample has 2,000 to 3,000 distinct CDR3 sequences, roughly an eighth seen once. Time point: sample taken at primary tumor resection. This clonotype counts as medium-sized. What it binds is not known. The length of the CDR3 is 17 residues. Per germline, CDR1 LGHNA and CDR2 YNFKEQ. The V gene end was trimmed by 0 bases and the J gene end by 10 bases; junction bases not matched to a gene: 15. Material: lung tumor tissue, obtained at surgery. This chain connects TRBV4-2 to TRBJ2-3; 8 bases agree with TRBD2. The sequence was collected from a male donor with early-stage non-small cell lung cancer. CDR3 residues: CASSQDPSGRTSSPQYF. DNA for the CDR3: TGTGCCAGCAGCCAAGATCCTAGCGGGCGGACATCTAGTCCGCAGTATTTT.